This T cell receptor beta chain was sequenced for a study of CD8+CD57+ T cells in acquired aplastic anemia. General study findings and limits: A set of some 28 CD8+ CDR3 sequences was shared between patients and controls, and these sequences appeared highly expressed in patients.

This clonotype was picked up many times. What it binds is not known. CD8+CD57+ cell expansion had been shown by flow cytometry in patients chosen for sequencing. Germline lookup yields CDR1 DFQATT and CDR2 SNEGSKA (reference sequence). The CDR3 sequence is 15 residues long. With 6 bases removed from V and 5 bases from J, the gap between germline ends came to 17 bases. The template for TCR beta VDJ and CDR3 sequence profiling was genomic DNA. TCRdb re-derived calls from the reads in MiXCR, one entry per CDR3 protein. The sample contains 450,000 to 600,000 distinct CDR3 sequences, around 33% of which appear only once.

Sequencing was done on a sample of sorted CD4+, CD8+, or CD8+CD57+ T cells (not recorded which) from PBMCs. This sequence was found in a human donor with aplastic anemia. The chain links TRBV20-1 to TRBJ1-6; D ambiguous. Here the CDR3 reads CSARRPTVNNSPLHF. CDR3 nucleotide sequence: TGCAGTGCCCGGAGGCCGACGGTCAATAATTCACCCCTCCACTTT.